This note documents a single T cell receptor (beta chain) sequence. An end of the junction does not agree with germline; a read error may underlie this. Germline CDR1 and CDR2: MNHNS and SASEGT. The CDR3 length is 14 residues. The data originate from a study of blood T cell repertoires in COVID-19. Overall study context: Specimens from acute and convalescent COVID-19 originated in the United States, Italy and Spain. From T cells, B-cell-depleted T cells, or PBMCs came the material, which was cDNA or gDNA.

In the original processing: For nucleated cells, counts were estimated from reference gene primer amplification. The protocol was immunoSEQ multiplex PCR, while the TCRdb copy is restricted to in-frame clones and leaves out a portion. That table supplies the V and J calls and clone size; D and trimming were determined from the DNA. The table lists 52,000 or so clones, around 85% of them singletons. The source is a human donor in a cohort sampled during active COVID-19. The chain combines TRBV6-1 with TRBJ2-3; maybe TRBD1 (6 bases). The source material was peripheral blood. The CDR3 region has the DNA TGTGCCAGCAGGGAAGGACAGAGGACAGATACGCAGTATTTT. Its translation is CASREGQRTDTQYF.